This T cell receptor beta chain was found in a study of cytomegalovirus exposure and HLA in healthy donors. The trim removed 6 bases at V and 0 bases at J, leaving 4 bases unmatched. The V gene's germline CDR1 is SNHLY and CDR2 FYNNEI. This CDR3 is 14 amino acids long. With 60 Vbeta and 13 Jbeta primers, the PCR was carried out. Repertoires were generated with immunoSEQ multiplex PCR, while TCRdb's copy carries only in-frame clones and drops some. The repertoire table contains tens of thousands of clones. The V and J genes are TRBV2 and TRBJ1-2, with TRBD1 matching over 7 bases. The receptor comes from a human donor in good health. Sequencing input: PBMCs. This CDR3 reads CASRQGITNYGYTF. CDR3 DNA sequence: TGTGCCAGCAGACAGGGGATAACTAACTATGGCTACACCTTC.